One sample yielded the 32 T cell receptor beta chains listed below, sequenced in a study of blood T cell repertoires in COVID-19. The protocol was immunoSEQ multiplex PCR, while the TCRdb copy is restricted to in-frame clones and leaves out a portion. This table holds approximately 290,000 clones, about 85% found once. The sequenced sample was peripheral blood. All receptors come from a human donor with COVID-19, enrolled during active disease. The donor label of this sample is uncertain.

The gene calls are TRBV6-5 and TRBJ1-6; 8 nucleotides align to TRBD1. The CDR3 runs 16 residues. Germline assignment: CDR1 MNHEY and CDR2 SVGAGI. Germline trimming cut 0 bases from V and 7 bases from J; bases unmatched to any gene: 5. CDR3 region: CASSYSRDRRNSPLHF. The CDR3, as DNA: TGTGCCAGCAGTTACTCGAGGGACAGGAGAAATTCACCCCTCCACTTT.

The chain has TRBV6-6 and TRBJ2-7; 7 nucleotides match TRBD2. The CDR3 loop spans 13 amino acids. Germline V gives CDR1 MNHNY, CDR2 SVGAGI (reference sequence). The J segment lost 5 bases and the V segment lost 6 bases, leaving 7 bases of the junction unmatched. The CDR3 sequence: CASSWRGIHEQYF. The CDR3 bases are TGTGCCAGCAGCTGGCGGGGGATCCACGAGCAGTACTTC.

The chain uses TRBV9 and TRBJ1-2; 7 nucleotides align to TRBD1. Trimming cost V 0 bases and J 2 bases; bases outside gene matches: 1. The germline V gene encodes CDR1 SGDLS and CDR2 YYNGEE. This CDR3 spans 14 amino acids. The CDR3 DNA is TGTGCCAGCAGCGTAGGCAGGGGGAACTATGGCTACACCTTC. It translates to CASSVGRGNYGYTF.

The V call is TRBV6-2 or TRBV6-3, the J call TRBJ2-5; D might be TRBD1 (6 bases). Germline CDR1 is MNHEY and CDR2 is SVGEGT. CDR3 length equals 14 residues. V was cut by 4 bases and J by 4 bases, with 13 bases left in between. CDR3 sequence reads: CASSFGRGLETQYF. Here the CDR3 DNA reads TGTGCCAGCAGTTTCGGCAGGGGATTAGAGACCCAGTACTTC.

The V call is TRBV11-2, the J call TRBJ2-6, with 8 positions matching TRBD2. With V trimmed by 0 bases and J by 0 bases, 4 bases remained unmatched. CDR1 and CDR2 (germline): SGHAT, FQNNGV. CDR3 length: 18 amino acids. In DNA form, the CDR3 reads TGTGCCAGCAGCTTAGATCTTAGCGGGGCCTCTGGGGCCAACGTCCTGACTTTC. This sequence encodes CASSLDLSGASGANVLTF.

The chain carries TRBV11-2 and TRBJ2-2, with 10 positions matching TRBD1. The CDR3 consists of 17 residues. V lost 2 bases and J lost 6; bases outside the gene matches: 9. Germline V gene sequence: CDR1 SGHAT, CDR2 FQNNGV. In nucleotides, the CDR3 is TGTGCCAGCAGCTTAACCCGGGACAGGGGTCTTCCCGGGGAGCTGTTTTTT. It is translated as CASSLTRDRGLPGELFF.

The V call is TRBV30, the J call TRBJ2-1, with D perhaps TRBD2 (6 bases). Germline CDR1 is GTSNPN and CDR2 is SVGIG (reference sequence). V lost 4 bases and J 6 bases, leaving 19 bases between the germline ends. The CDR3 is made up of 15 amino acids. CDR3 region: CAWTSGPVGGNEQFF. For the CDR3, the DNA is TGTGCCTGGACTTCTGGGCCCGTCGGGGGCAATGAGCAGTTCTTC.

The chain employs TRBV10-3 and TRBJ2-2, with 9 bases identical to TRBD2. Germline V lookup: CDR1 ENHRY, CDR2 SYGVKD. CDR3 length: 19 residues. The trim removed 0 bases at V and 2 bases at J, leaving 10 bases unmatched. CDR3 bases: TGTGCCATCAGTGAGTCGAGACTAGCGGTAGGGAGTAACACCGGGGAGCTGTTTTTT. Protein sequence: CAISESRLAVGSNTGELFF.

The V gene is TRBV28, the J gene TRBJ1-4; the D gene is possibly TRBD1 (5 bases). The germline V gene encodes CDR1 MDHEN and CDR2 SYDVKM. CDR3 size: 14 residues. Trimming took off 3 bases at V and 6 bases at J, with 11 bases between the two ends. Written as DNA, the CDR3 is TGTGCCAGCAGTTTTAGGCAGGGCTATGAAAAACTGTTTTTT. It encodes CASSFRQGYEKLFF.

V gene TRBV7-2 combines with J gene TRBJ1-3; D gene uncertain. Germline CDR1 reads SGHTA; CDR2 reads FQGNSA. V was shortened by 3 bases and J by 8 bases, with 14 bases between the two germline ends. This CDR3 comprises 14 residues. The CDR3, as DNA: TGTGCCAGCAGCTTGATGCGGGATATGGACACCATATATTTT. As protein: CASSLMRDMDTIYF. The whole variable domain, filled in from reference TRBV7-2 and TRBJ1-3, reads GAGVSQSPSNKVTEKGKDVELRCDPISGHTALYWYRQSLGQGLEFLIYFQGNSAPDKSGLPSDRFSAERTGGSVSTLTIQRTQQEDSAVYLCASSLMRDMDTIYFGEGSWLTVV.

This clone was counted a few times. V usage is TRBV30 and J usage is TRBJ1-1; D remains ambiguous. Trimming shortened V by 2 bases and J by 0 bases, and 7 bases separated the two germline ends. The CDR3 contains 13 residues. Germline V gene lookup returns CDR1 GTSNPN and CDR2 SVGIG (reference sequence). CDR3 loop: CAWSTTLNTEAFF. CDR3 nucleotide sequence: TGTGCCTGGAGTACGACTCTGAACACTGAAGCTTTCTTT.

A few counts support this clone. V is TRBV2 and J is TRBJ2-7; unclear D gene. Germline CDR1 and CDR2: SNHLY and FYNNEI. This CDR3 has 17 amino acids. V shed 2 bases and J shed 4 bases, with 21 bases lying between them. The CDR3 nucleotides are TGTGCCAGCAGTGAAACCCCCCGGTTAAAACGCCTTTACGAGCAGTACTTC. Protein sequence: CASSETPRLKRLYEQYF. Combining the CDR3 with reference TRBV2 and TRBJ2-7 gives the whole variable domain EPEVTQTPSHQVTQMGQEVILRCVPISNHLYFYWYRQILGQKVEFLVSFYNNEISEKSEIFDDQFSVERPDGSNFTLKIRSTKLEDSAMYFCASSETPRLKRLYEQYFGPGTRLTVT.

The sample holds a few counts of this clone. V usage is TRBV5-5 and J usage is TRBJ1-5; 8 nucleotides match TRBD1. The germline V gene has CDR1 SGHKS and CDR2 YYEKEE (reference sequence). The CDR3 consists of 15 residues. The junction had 7 bases not matched to a gene; V was cut back by 1 base and J by 7 bases. CDR3 in amino acids: CASSLYQGAEQPQHF. The CDR3 coding sequence is TGTGCCAGCAGCTTGTACCAGGGGGCAGAGCAGCCCCAGCATTTT.

The CDR3 sequence is CASSVVGPGNTIYF. In DNA form, the CDR3 reads TGTGCCAGCAGCGTAGTGGGGCCCGGAAACACCATATATTTT. The genes are TRBV9 and TRBJ1-3; tentative D call: TRBD1 (5 bases). CDR1 is SGDLS and CDR2 is YYNGEE in the germline V gene. The CDR3 consists of 14 residues. The V and J ends lost 0 bases and 4 bases respectively, with 8 bases between them.

This clone was seen only a few times. The chain carries TRBV6-5 and TRBJ1-4; 7 bases fit TRBD1. Germline CDR1 MNHEY, CDR2 SVGAGI. This CDR3 comprises 14 residues. With V trimmed by 5 bases and J by 8 bases, 8 bases remained unmatched. The CDR3 sequence is CASSPGTVGEKLFF. The CDR3 DNA is TGTGCCAGCAGTCCCGGGACAGTGGGAGAAAAACTGTTTTTT.

The chain employs TRBV11-2 and TRBJ2-3; D is possibly TRBD1 (5 bases). Germline CDR1 and CDR2: SGHAT and FQNNGV. Trimming pared 5 bases from V and 0 bases from J, leaving 9 bases between. The CDR3 loop spans 14 amino acids. CDR3 region: CASSTDRSTDTQYF. CDR3 nucleotide sequence: TGTGCCAGCAGCACCGACAGAAGCACAGATACGCAGTATTTT.

CDR3 bases: TGCGCCAGCAGCTTCGACAGGGCAAACTACGAGCAGTACTTC. This translates into CASSFDRANYEQYF. The genes are TRBV5-1 and TRBJ2-7, with 7 bases identical to TRBD1. This CDR3 comprises 14 residues. The ends lost 2 bases at V and 3 bases at J; junction bases unmatched: 5. CDR1 and CDR2 from the germline V gene are SGHRS and YFSETQ. The whole variable domain, remainder taken from reference TRBV5-1 and TRBJ2-7, is KAGVTQTPRYLIKTRGQQVTLSCSPISGHRSVSWYQQTPGQGLQFLFEYFSETQRNKGNFPGRFSGRQFSNSRSEMNVSTLELGDSALYLCASSFDRANYEQYFGPGTRLTVT.

This sequence joins TRBV5-4 and TRBJ2-3; the D gene is possibly TRBD2 (6 bases). Germline V gene data show CDR1 as SGHNT and CDR2 as YYREEE (reference sequence). V gave up 4 bases and J gave up 2 bases, with 11 bases separating them. The CDR3 is made up of 14 amino acids. CDR3 sequence: CASSGGTPTDTQYF. DNA of the CDR3: TGTGCCAGCAGCGGCGGGACTCCCACAGATACGCAGTATTTT.

This clone appeared once. V is TRBV5-5 and J is TRBJ1-4; 8 bases agree with TRBD1. Germline CDR1 SGHKS, CDR2 YYEKEE (reference sequence). The junction had 1 base not matched to a gene; V was cut back by 0 bases and J by 6 bases. This CDR3 is 14 amino acids long. For the CDR3, the DNA is TGTGCCAGCAGCTTGGCAGGGGGCGATGAAAAACTGTTTTTT. Translating it yields CASSLAGGDEKLFF.

The CDR3 region has the DNA TGTGCCATCAGTGAGTCGGTATCAAATGGGCTTAACCAAGAGACCCAGTACTTC. The encoded protein is CAISESVSNGLNQETQYF. V is TRBV10-3 and J is TRBJ2-5; no clear D. Germline V gene data show CDR1 as ENHRY and CDR2 as SYGVKD. The V gene lost 0 bases and the J gene lost 0 bases, with 17 bases spanning the gap. The CDR3 has 18 amino acids.

The V call is TRBV6-5, the J call TRBJ2-5, with D perhaps TRBD1 (6 bases). Germline values: CDR1 MNHEY, CDR2 SVGAGI. The CDR3 contains 14 residues. Trimming took off 6 bases at V and 4 bases at J, with 15 bases between the two ends. The CDR3 DNA is TGTGCCAGCAGGTTCGGGACCAGGGGAGAGACCCAGTACTTC. This codes for CASRFGTRGETQYF.

This sequence joins TRBV7-9 and TRBJ1-2, with D hard to call. This CDR3 spans 14 amino acids. V lost 0 bases and J lost 8, with 13 bases in between. Germline V gives CDR1 SEHNR, CDR2 FQNEAQ (reference sequence). As DNA, the CDR3 is TGTGCCAGCAGCTTAGCGTGGGAGGCCGGGGGCTACACCTTC. Its protein product is CASSLAWEAGGYTF.

The chain employs TRBV5-1 and TRBJ2-3; 12 bases map to TRBD2. The V segment lost 0 bases and the J segment 1 base; nucleotides outside the gene matches: 6. The CDR3 totals 18 residues. The germline V gene encodes CDR1 SGHRS and CDR2 YFSETQ. CDR3 DNA sequence: TGCGCCAGCAGCTTGGCCCTAGCGGGAGGGCGGGGCACAGATACGCAGTATTTT. Amino acid sequence: CASSLALAGGRGTDTQYF.

The chain joins TRBV5-8 to TRBJ2-5; 8 nucleotides agree with TRBD2. CDR1 SGHTS and CDR2 YDEGEE come from the germline V gene. CDR3 length: 14 amino acids. V lost 6 bases and J lost 2; bases outside the gene matches: 6. The CDR3 loop reads CASTILAVQETQYF. In DNA, the CDR3 is TGTGCCAGCACCATACTAGCGGTTCAAGAGACCCAGTACTTC. The complete variable domain, with remaining parts taken from reference TRBV5-8 and TRBJ2-5, reads EAGVTQSPTHLIKTRGQQATLRCSPISGHTSVYWYQQALGLGLQFLLWYDEGEERNRGNFPPRFSGRQFPNYSSELNVNALELEDSALYLCASTILAVQETQYFGPGTRLLVL.

The DNA of the CDR3 is TGTGCCAGCAGCCTTCGGGTTGGTGAGCAGTTCTTC. Its translation: CASSLRVGEQFF. V is TRBV6-2 or TRBV6-3 and J is TRBJ2-1, with unresolved D. This CDR3 comprises 12 residues. V was pared by 6 bases and J by 9 bases, with 12 bases between. Germline-derived CDR1 and CDR2 are MNHEY and SVGEGT.

Only one count was recorded for this clone. One junction end disagrees with the germline gene, perhaps due to a read error. The rearrangement links TRBV7-7 to TRBJ2-2; TRBD2 matches at 11 bases. This CDR3 is 16 amino acids long. Per the germline V gene, CDR1 is SSHAT and CDR2 is FNYEAQ (reference sequence). CDR3 residues: CASSLTSGRNTGELFF. The CDR3 DNA reads as TGTGCTAGCAGCCTAACTAGCGGGAGAAACACCGGGGAGCTGTTTTTT.

V and J are TRBV5-4 and TRBJ1-3; D gene unclear. The CDR3 totals 16 residues. Germline V lookup: CDR1 SGHNT, CDR2 YYREEE (reference sequence). The V and J ends lost 0 bases and 4 bases respectively, with 14 bases between them. CDR3 region: CASSLGSPSLGNTIYF. CDR3 bases: TGTGCCAGCAGCTTGGGAAGCCCTTCTCTGGGAAACACCATATATTTT.

The chain carries TRBV9 and TRBJ1-1, with TRBD1 identical over 7 bases. V lost 0 bases, J lost 5 bases, and 4 bases stayed unmatched. Germline V gene sequence: CDR1 SGDLS, CDR2 YYNGEE. The length of the CDR3 is 14 residues. CDR3 region: CASSVEQGRTEAFF. CDR3 DNA sequence: TGTGCCAGCAGCGTAGAACAGGGGAGAACTGAAGCTTTCTTT.

As to this clone: Compared with germline, one end of the junction differs, possibly owing to a read error. The rearrangement uses TRBV3-1 (or the pseudogene TRBV3-2) and TRBJ2-1; TRBD1 aligns across 7 bases. Germline V lookup: CDR1 LGHDT, CDR2 YNNKEL (reference sequence). This CDR3 comprises 14 residues. CDR3 residues: CASSQDGTELPLIF. CDR3 nucleotides: TGTGCCAGCAGCCAAGACGGGACAGAGCTTCCCCTAATCTTC.

This chain's CDR3 is CASSLRRGNTEAFF. DNA for the CDR3: TGTGCCAGCAGTTTACGGCGAGGGAACACTGAAGCTTTCTTT. V is TRBV28 and J is TRBJ1-1; D remains ambiguous. The CDR3 consists of 14 residues. The germline V gene encodes CDR1 MDHEN and CDR2 SYDVKM. Between the trimmed V and J ends, which lost 2 bases and 1 base, there was a span of 8 bases. The full variable domain, completed using reference TRBV28 and TRBJ1-1, is DVKVTQSSRYLVKRTGEKVFLECVQDMDHENMFWYRQDPGLGLRLIYFSYDVKMKEKGDIPEGYSVSREKKERFSLILESASTNQTSMYLCASSLRRGNTEAFFGQGTRLTVV.

This rearrangement joins TRBV18 to TRBJ1-1, with D uncertain. With 3 bases removed from V and 11 bases from J, the gap between germline ends came to 19 bases. The CDR3 spans 14 residues. Germline lookup yields CDR1 KGHSH and CDR2 LQKENI. As DNA, the CDR3 is TGTGCCAGCTCACCCGAATCGGTAATTCGGGATGCTTTCTTT. Protein: CASSPESVIRDAFF.

The rearrangement links TRBV6-2 or TRBV6-3 to TRBJ2-7; 11 nucleotides match TRBD1. Germline lookup yields CDR1 MNHEY and CDR2 SVGEGT. This CDR3 is built from 16 residues. V dropped 5 bases and J dropped 2; count of bases not matched to a gene: 8. The CDR3 loop reads CASSTQDRGLPYEQYF. CDR3 nucleotide sequence: TGTGCCAGCAGTACTCAGGACAGGGGGCTTCCCTACGAGCAGTACTTC.